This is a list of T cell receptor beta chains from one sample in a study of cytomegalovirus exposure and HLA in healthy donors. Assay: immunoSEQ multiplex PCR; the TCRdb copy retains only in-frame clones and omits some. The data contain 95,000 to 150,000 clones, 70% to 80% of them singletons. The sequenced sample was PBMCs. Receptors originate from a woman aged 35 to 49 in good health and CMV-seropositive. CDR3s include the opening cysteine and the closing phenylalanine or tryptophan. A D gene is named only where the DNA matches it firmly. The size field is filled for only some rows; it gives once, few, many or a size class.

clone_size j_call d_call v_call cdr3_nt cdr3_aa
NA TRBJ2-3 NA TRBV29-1 TGCAGCGTGGGGTTCGGGGATGCGGCAGATACGCAGTATTTT CSVGFGDAADTQYF
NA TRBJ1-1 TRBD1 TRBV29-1 TGCAGCGGTATCTCGGGACAGGGTTCTGAAGCCTTCTTT CSGISGQGSEAFF
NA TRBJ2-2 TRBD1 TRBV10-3 TGTGCCATCAGGACAGGGGAGGACGGGGAGCTGTTTTTT CAIRTGEDGELFF
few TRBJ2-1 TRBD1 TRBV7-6 TGTGCCAGCAGCCCACCGGGACAGGTATACAATGAGCAGTTCTTC CASSPPGQVYNEQFF
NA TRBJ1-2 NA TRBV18 TGTGCCAGCTCCCCGACAGGAACCTATGGCTACACCTTC CASSPTGTYGYTF
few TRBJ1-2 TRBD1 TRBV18 TGTGCCAGCTCACAGGGACAGGAGTATGGCTACACCTTC CASSQGQEYGYTF
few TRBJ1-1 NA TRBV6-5 TGTGCCACCTCCGACAGTGACATGAACACTGAAGCTTTCTTT CATSDSDMNTEAFF
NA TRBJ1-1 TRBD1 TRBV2 TGTGCCAGCGACCGGGACAGGGGGCGAGGAACTGAAGCTTTCTTT CASDRDRGRGTEAFF
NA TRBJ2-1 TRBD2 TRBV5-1 TGCGCCAGCAGCTCGTTTCAGGGGACGGGGGGGCATTGGGTCTTC CASSSFQGTGGHWVF
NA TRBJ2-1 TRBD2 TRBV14 TGTGCCAGCAGCCAAGATGGGCGGGGGGGCAGTGAGCAGTTCTTC CASSQDGRGGSEQFF
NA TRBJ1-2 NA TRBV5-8 TGTGCCAGCAGCCCGGGACCGGGGGACAACTATGGCTACACCTTC CASSPGPGDNYGYTF
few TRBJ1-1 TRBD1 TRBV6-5 TGTGCCAGCAGTTACTCGGGACAGGGGTTCGGCACTGAAGCTTTCTTT CASSYSGQGFGTEAFF
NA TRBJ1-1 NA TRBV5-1 TGCGCCAGCCAGGACTTGTTGTGGAACACTGAAGCTTTCTTT CASQDLLWNTEAFF
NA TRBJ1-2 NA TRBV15 TGTGCCACCAGCAGAGAAAGCAGCGAGCTGGCGGGCTACACCTTC CATSRESSELAGYTF
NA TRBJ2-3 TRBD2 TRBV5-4 TGTGCCACCCACTGGCGGGGGGGAGATACGCAGTATTTT CATHWRGGDTQYF
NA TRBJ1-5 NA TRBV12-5 TGTGCTAGTGGTTTGGCAGGCGGTGCCGGGATGAATCAGCCCCAGCATTTT CASGLAGGAGMNQPQHF
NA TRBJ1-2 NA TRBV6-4 TGTGCCAGCAGTGTGACGGGGAATAGCTATGGCTACACCTTC CASSVTGNSYGYTF
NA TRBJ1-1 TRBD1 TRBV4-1 TGCGCCAGCAGCCAAGAGAACAGGGGCACTGAAGCTTTCTTT CASSQENRGTEAFF
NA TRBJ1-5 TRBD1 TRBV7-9 TGTGCCAGCAGCTCTCCGGGACAGAATCAGCCCCAGCATTTT CASSSPGQNQPQHF
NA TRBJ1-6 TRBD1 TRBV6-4 TGTGCCAGCAGTGACCGGGGACAGGGAGGTTCACCCCTCCACTTT CASSDRGQGGSPLHF
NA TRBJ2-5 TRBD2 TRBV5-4 TGTGCCAGCAGCTCCGTAGCGGGGTCCGCGGCGACCCAGTACTTC CASSSVAGSAATQYF
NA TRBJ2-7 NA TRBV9 TGTGCCAGCAGCGTAGGCCTGCAGGCGCGCTACGAGCAGTACTTC CASSVGLQARYEQYF